This T cell receptor beta chain was profiled in a study of T cells in Graves' hyperthyroidism and ophthalmopathy. Points from the study as a whole: In the blood, most expanded thyroid clonotypes above 0.001 appeared as well. The model anticipated ophthalmopathy a median approximately six months pre-onset.

Many counts were recorded for this clonotype. Its matching antigen is unknown. Amplified TCR beta CDR3 regions came from RNA transcripts. HTBI primers were the set used in a first-round RT-PCR of the TCR CDR3. A single record per CDR3 protein comes from TCRdb applying MiXCR to the multiplex PCR reads. The sample consists of about 98,000 distinct CDR3 sequences, approximately 39% of them appearing once. CDR3 length: 15 amino acids. The V end was cut by 5 bases, the J end by 4 bases, with 15 bases between. CDR1 and CDR2 from the germline V gene are MNHEY and SVGAGI. It was uncontrolled infection, other autoimmune disease, pregnancy or lactation that excluded patients.

The receptor was derived from a woman in her 30s with Graves' hyperthyroidism. V and J are TRBV6-5 and TRBJ1-5; the D is unclear. Material: peripheral blood or thyroid tissue (not recorded which). The CDR3 nucleotides are TGTGCCAGCAGTCGGGCAGACCCTTTAAATCAGCCCCAGCATTTT. Amino acid sequence: CASSRADPLNQPQHF.